This T cell receptor beta chain was recovered during a study of control samples from healthy donors and cancer patients. Deletions cut 8 bases from V and 3 bases from J, with 10 bases between. The CDR3 extends over 12 amino acids. Germline V gives CDR1 SNHLY, CDR2 FYNNEI. The data were produced by immunoSEQ multiplex PCR, yet TCRdb's version contains in-frame clones alone and is incomplete. The data show over 85,000 clones, about 81% seen once. Sequenced input: PBMCs. The TCR was taken from a man between 70 and 80 years old with lung cancer. The chain employs TRBV2 and TRBJ1-1, with D unclear. The CDR3 nucleotides are TGTGCCAGCTATCGTCTGGACACTGAAGCTTTCTTT. Translated: CASYRLDTEAFF.